This TCR beta chain comes out of a study of shared clonotypes between healthy human individuals. The sample holds a few counts of this clone. The junction had 6 bases not matched to a gene; V was cut back by 6 bases and J by 4 bases. Germline CDR1 MNHEY, CDR2 SVGAGI. The CDR3 loop spans 15 amino acids. TCRdb keeps only in-frame clones here, not all; method: immunoSEQ multiplex PCR. This sample yields about 680,000 clones, of which roughly 70% are seen a single time; 1.5% to 2% belongs to the top ten. Sequenced: memory CD4+ T cells sorted from blood. Subset indicated: CD45RA-negative fraction. This clonotype originated in a woman between 25 and 40 years old in good health. The V call is TRBV6-5, the J call TRBJ2-1; 10 nucleotides align to TRBD2. CDR3 nucleotide sequence: TGTGCCAGCAGAACGCTAGCGGGAGTTTACAATGAGCAGTTCTTC. This sequence encodes CASRTLAGVYNEQFF.